This T cell receptor (beta chain) is from a study of shared clonotypes between healthy human individuals. Turning to the study itself: Each donor's CD8 memory used one plate, CD8 naive two, each CD4 subset three.

Between the trimmed V and J ends, which lost 1 base and 7 bases, there was a span of 10 bases. This CDR3 contains 13 residues. The germline gives CDR1 KGHSH, CDR2 LQKENI. General study points: Across four donors, naive CD4 shared roughly 5%, naive CD8 over 3%, memory CD4 more than 2%, memory CD8 about 0.4%.

This was a deep-level run. Sequenced by immunoSEQ multiplex PCR; TCRdb stores in-frame clones only, minus some. The sample contains 2 million to 2.5 million clones, about 90% of which appear only once. The study drew its donors from healthy HIV-negative adults without recent acute infections or vaccinations. Concerning this clone itself: The antigen remains unidentified.

Material for sequencing was naive CD4+ T cells from PBMCs. Indicated subset: CD45RA+ positively selected. The receptor was derived from a man younger than 35 in good health. Some clones in this sample may be carry-over from other donors' samples. The rearrangement uses TRBV18 and TRBJ1-2, with a possible D match to TRBD1 (5 bases). CDR3 in amino acids: CASSPQGSGGYTF. For the CDR3, the DNA is TGTGCCAGCTCACCACAGGGGTCCGGTGGCTACACCTTC.